The entry below gives a single T cell receptor beta chain sequence along with its context. Libraries were prepared by immunoSEQ multiplex PCR; TCRdb keeps only in-frame clonotypes and omits some of them. The sample contains around 120,000 clones, about 74% of which appear only once. This entry belongs to a study of blood T cell repertoires in COVID-19. Study details: Sites in the United States, Italy and Spain provided acute and convalescent COVID-19 samples.

The CDR3 spans 15 residues. The germline CDR1 and CDR2 sequences are LNHDA and SQIVND (reference sequence). V shed 4 bases, J shed 7 bases, and the junction held 8 bases outside the gene matches. The chain uses TRBV19 and TRBJ2-2, with TRBD1 matching 8 bases. The source is a man between 65 and 85 years old with acute or convalescent COVID-19. Sequencing was carried out using peripheral blood. As DNA, the CDR3 is TGTGCCAGTAGTAATGGGCAGGGGGCGGTCGGGGAGCTGTTTTTT. Translating gives CASSNGQGAVGELFF.